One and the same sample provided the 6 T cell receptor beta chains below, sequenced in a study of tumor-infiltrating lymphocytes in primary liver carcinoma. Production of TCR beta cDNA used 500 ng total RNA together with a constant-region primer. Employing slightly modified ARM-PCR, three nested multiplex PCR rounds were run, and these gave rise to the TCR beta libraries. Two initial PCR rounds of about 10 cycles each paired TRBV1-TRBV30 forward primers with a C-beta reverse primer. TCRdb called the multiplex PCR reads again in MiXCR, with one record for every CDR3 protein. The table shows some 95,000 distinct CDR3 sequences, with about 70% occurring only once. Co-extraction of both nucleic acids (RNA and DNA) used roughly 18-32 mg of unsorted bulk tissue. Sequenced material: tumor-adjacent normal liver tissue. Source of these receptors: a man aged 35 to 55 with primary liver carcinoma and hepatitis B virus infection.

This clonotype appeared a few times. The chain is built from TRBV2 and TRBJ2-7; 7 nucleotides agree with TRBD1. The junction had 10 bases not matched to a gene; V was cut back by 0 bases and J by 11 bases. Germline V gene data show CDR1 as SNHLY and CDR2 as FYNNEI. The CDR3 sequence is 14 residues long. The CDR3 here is CASSEAPGDSPKYF. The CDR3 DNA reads TGTGCCAGCAGTGAAGCGCCAGGGGACAGTCCTAAGTACTTC.

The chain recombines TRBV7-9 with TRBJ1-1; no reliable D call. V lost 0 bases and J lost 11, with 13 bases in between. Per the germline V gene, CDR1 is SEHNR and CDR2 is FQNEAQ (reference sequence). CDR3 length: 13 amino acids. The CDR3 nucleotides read TGTGCCAGCAGCTTAGCGCGAGATAGGGTGGCTTTCTTT. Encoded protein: CASSLARDRVAFF.

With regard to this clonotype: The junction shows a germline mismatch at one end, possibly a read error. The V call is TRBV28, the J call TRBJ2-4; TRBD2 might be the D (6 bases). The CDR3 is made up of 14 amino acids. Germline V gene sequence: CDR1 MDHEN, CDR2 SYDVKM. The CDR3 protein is CPSIGGGAKNIQYF. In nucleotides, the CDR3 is TGTCCCAGCATCGGGGGTGGGGCCAAAAACATTCAGTACTTC.

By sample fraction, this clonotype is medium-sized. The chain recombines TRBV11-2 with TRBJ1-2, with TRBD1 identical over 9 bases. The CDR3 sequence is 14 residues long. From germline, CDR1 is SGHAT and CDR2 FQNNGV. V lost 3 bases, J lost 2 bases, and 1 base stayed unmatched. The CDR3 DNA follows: TGTGCCAGCAGCTTTGGGACAGGGAACTATGGCTACACCTTC. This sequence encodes CASSFGTGNYGYTF. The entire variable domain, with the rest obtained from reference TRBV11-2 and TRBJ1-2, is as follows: EAGVAQSPRYKIIEKRQSVAFWCNPISGHATLYWYQQILGQGPKLLIQFQNNGVVDDSQLPKDRFSAERLKGVDSTLKIQPAKLEDSAVYLCASSFGTGNYGYTFGSGTRLTVV.

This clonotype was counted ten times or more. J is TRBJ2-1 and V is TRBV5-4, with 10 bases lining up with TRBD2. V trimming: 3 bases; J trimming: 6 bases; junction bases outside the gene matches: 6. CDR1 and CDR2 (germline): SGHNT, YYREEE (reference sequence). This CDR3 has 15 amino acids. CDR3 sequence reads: CASSWGGTSVNEQFF. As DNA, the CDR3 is TGTGCCAGCAGCTGGGGGGGGACTAGCGTCAATGAGCAGTTCTTC.

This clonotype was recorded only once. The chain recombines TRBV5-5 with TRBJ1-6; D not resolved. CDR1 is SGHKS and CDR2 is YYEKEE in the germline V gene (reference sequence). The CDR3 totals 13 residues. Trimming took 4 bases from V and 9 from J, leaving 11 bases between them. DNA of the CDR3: TGTGCCAGCAGCCCTAGGCCTGGTTCACCCCTCCACTTT. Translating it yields CASSPRPGSPLHF.